One sample yielded the 23 T cell receptor beta chains listed below, sequenced in a study of T cell repertoires and HLA-DP antigens. No antigen is known for these receptors. Repertoires were generated with immunoSEQ multiplex PCR, while TCRdb's copy carries only in-frame clones and drops some. The profile shows about 73,000 clones, about 80% of them singletons. The sample taken for sequencing was CD4+ T cells from PBMCs. The origin of the receptors is a man aged 60 to 69 in good health and CMV-seronegative.

The chain has TRBV7-8 and TRBJ1-5, with D hard to call. Germline CDR1 reads SGHVS; CDR2 reads FQNEAQ. Trimming shortened V by 3 bases and J by 7 bases, and 16 bases separated the two germline ends. CDR3 length: 15 amino acids. The CDR3: CASSLQAAPQQPQHF. CDR3 DNA sequence: TGTGCCAGCAGCTTGCAGGCGGCCCCCCAGCAGCCCCAGCATTTT.

The rearrangement joins TRBV9 to TRBJ2-5; either TRBD1 or TRBD2 may supply D (5 bases each). Germline assignment: CDR1 SGDLS and CDR2 YYNGEE. With 2 bases removed from V and 1 base from J, the gap between germline ends came to 12 bases. The CDR3 contains 15 residues. CDR3 region: CASSVGTGFQETQYF. CDR3 coding DNA: TGTGCCAGCAGCGTGGGGACGGGGTTCCAAGAGACCCAGTACTTC.

V gene TRBV4-2 combines with J gene TRBJ1-1; 10 positions agree with TRBD1. The trim removed 5 bases at V and 3 bases at J, leaving 9 bases unmatched. The germline V gene has CDR1 LGHNA and CDR2 YNFKEQ. The CDR3 is 16 residues long. The CDR3 DNA follows: TGTGCCAGCAGCAAGGGGACAGGGGATTTACACACTGAAGCTTTCTTT. This gives the protein CASSKGTGDLHTEAFF.

This sequence joins TRBV30 and TRBJ1-1, with 7 bases that match TRBD1. The J segment lost 10 bases and the V segment lost 0 bases, leaving 8 bases of the junction unmatched. Germline lookup yields CDR1 GTSNPN and CDR2 SVGIG (reference sequence). This CDR3 comprises 13 residues. CDR3 region: CAWSVAEGAGAFF. CDR3 in DNA: TGTGCCTGGAGTGTAGCTGAGGGGGCTGGAGCTTTCTTT.

This clone was seen a single time. J is TRBJ1-2 and V is TRBV7-2; 7 bases line up with TRBD1. V dropped 4 bases and J dropped 7; count of bases not matched to a gene: 6. The germline V gene has CDR1 SGHTA and CDR2 FQGNSA. This CDR3 is 13 amino acids long. CDR3 in amino acids: CASSSDRQGGYTF. The CDR3 nucleotides are TGTGCCAGCAGCTCGGACAGGCAGGGTGGCTACACCTTC.

A single count supports this clone. This chain connects TRBV30 to TRBJ2-1; unclear D gene. CDR3 length equals 11 residues. V lost 3 bases, J lost 11 bases, and 11 bases lay in between. Germline V gene lookup returns CDR1 GTSNPN and CDR2 SVGIG (reference sequence). This chain's CDR3 is CAWSGTYQQFF. The CDR3 coding sequence is TGTGCCTGGAGCGGAACTTATCAGCAGTTCTTC. The variable domain in full, completed from reference TRBV30 and TRBJ2-1, reads SQTIHQWPATLVQPVGSPLSLECTVEGTSNPNLYWYRQAAGRGLQLLFYSVGIGQISSEVPQNLSASRPQDRQFILSSKKLLLSDSGFYLCAWSGTYQQFFGPGTRLTVL.

The chain joins TRBV7-2 to TRBJ2-7, with 9 nucleotides matching TRBD1. From germline, CDR1 is SGHTA and CDR2 FQGNSA. This CDR3 has 14 amino acids. Trimming at V came to 5 bases and at J to 3 bases, leaving 5 bases not matched to a gene. Here the CDR3 DNA reads TGTGCCAGCAGCACCGGACAGGGGATCTACGAGCAGTACTTC. Its protein product is CASSTGQGIYEQYF.

The chain is built from TRBV28 and TRBJ1-5; a possible D gene is TRBD1 (6 bases). Germline CDR1 MDHEN, CDR2 SYDVKM. Trimming pared 3 bases from V and 4 bases from J, leaving 10 bases between. This CDR3 is built from 14 residues. CDR3 amino acids: CASSFSGDNQPQHF. CDR3 coding DNA: TGTGCCAGCAGTTTCTCAGGGGATAATCAGCCCCAGCATTTT.

The chain links TRBV28 to TRBJ1-4, with D possibly matching TRBD1 (5 bases). The germline CDR1 and CDR2 sequences are MDHEN and SYDVKM. CDR3 length: 16 amino acids. The V and J ends lost 3 bases and 0 bases respectively, with 11 bases between them. Written as DNA, the CDR3 is TGTGCCAGCAGTTTTCGACAGATTGCAACTAATGAAAAACTGTTTTTT. Residues: CASSFRQIATNEKLFF.

The genes are TRBV29-1 and TRBJ2-5, with 11 bases that match TRBD2. Trimming took 8 bases from V and 4 from J; bases not matched to a gene: 12. The CDR3 is 15 amino acids. Germline CDR1 SQVTM, CDR2 ANQGSEA. The CDR3 spells CSTRLGSGRVETQYF. The CDR3 nucleotides read TGCAGCACTCGTCTGGGTAGCGGGAGGGTAGAGACCCAGTACTTC.

The chain is built from TRBV9 and TRBJ2-7, with D possibly matching TRBD2 (6 bases). The ends were cut back, 1 base at V and 3 bases at J, with 17 bases in the middle. The CDR3 has 16 amino acids. From germline, CDR1 is SGDLS and CDR2 YYNGEE. This CDR3 reads CASSVPREFGSYEQYV. In DNA form, the CDR3 reads TGTGCCAGCAGCGTACCCCGTGAATTCGGGAGCTACGAGCAGTACGTC.

This clone was seen only once. The genes are TRBV18 and TRBJ2-3; perhaps D is TRBD1 or TRBD2 (5 bases each). CDR3 size: 16 residues. The V and J ends lost 3 bases and 4 bases respectively, with 17 bases between them. Germline V gives CDR1 KGHSH, CDR2 LQKENI. CDR3 nucleotide sequence: TGTGCCAGCTCACCCTTGGGGGTGCTCCGGGCAGATACGCAGTATTTT. It translates to CASSPLGVLRADTQYF.

The chain couples TRBV5-4 to TRBJ2-2; D is possibly TRBD1 or TRBD2 (5 bases each). The germline V gene has CDR1 SGHNT and CDR2 YYREEE (reference sequence). Trimming left V 4 bases short and J 6 bases short, with 19 bases between. The CDR3 consists of 16 residues. The CDR3: CASSTLGESYSGELFF. DNA of the CDR3: TGTGCCAGCAGCACCCTGGGGGAGTCTTATTCCGGGGAGCTGTTTTTT.

The rearrangement joins TRBV28 to TRBJ2-7; D possibly corresponds to TRBD1 (6 bases). CDR3 length: 14 residues. The V end lost 7 bases, the J end lost 4 bases, and 17 bases lay between the germline ends. Germline CDR1 reads MDHEN; CDR2 reads SYDVKM. The DNA of the CDR3 is TGTGCCAGCACCAAAAGCAGGGGTGGGTACGAGCAGTACTTC. It codes for CASTKSRGGYEQYF. Drawing the rest from reference TRBV28 and TRBJ2-7, the complete variable domain is DVKVTQSSRYLVKRTGEKVFLECVQDMDHENMFWYRQDPGLGLRLIYFSYDVKMKEKGDIPEGYSVSREKKERFSLILESASTNQTSMYLCASTKSRGGYEQYFGPGTRLTVT.

The chain joins TRBV7-2 to TRBJ2-1, with 14 positions matching TRBD2. After removal of 8 bases from V and 0 bases from J, the junction contained 12 bases not matched to a gene. The CDR3 contains 19 residues. The germline V gene encodes CDR1 SGHTA and CDR2 FQGNSA. The CDR3 loop is CASRPGATSGGASYNEQFF. The CDR3 region has the DNA TGTGCCAGCCGCCCGGGTGCGACTAGCGGGGGGGCCTCCTACAATGAGCAGTTCTTC.

The rearrangement links TRBV15 to TRBJ1-1; the match to TRBD1 covers 7 bases. With V trimmed by 1 base and J by 10 bases, 9 bases remained unmatched. The CDR3 runs 14 residues. Per the germline V gene, CDR1 is LNHNV and CDR2 is YYDKDF (reference sequence). As DNA, the CDR3 is TGTGCCACCAGCAGAGGGGGAACAGGGGAAAGAGCTTTCTTT. This sequence encodes CATSRGGTGERAFF.

The V gene is TRBV30, the J gene TRBJ1-2; D may be TRBD1 (5 bases). The CDR3 has 15 amino acids. CDR1 is GTSNPN, CDR2 SVGIG, per germline (reference sequence). Trimming pared 2 bases from V and 4 bases from J, leaving 17 bases between. The CDR3 DNA sequence: TGTGCCTGGAGTAATGACAGACGCGTGATCTATGGCTACACCTTC. Its translation is CAWSNDRRVIYGYTF.

This clone has only a few counts. This chain uses TRBV18 with TRBJ2-3; 12 bases are shared with TRBD2. The CDR3 contains 17 residues. V lost 0 bases, J lost 6 bases, and 7 bases stayed unmatched. Germline V gives CDR1 KGHSH, CDR2 LQKENI. CDR3 DNA sequence: TGTGCCAGCTCACCACCGGCTAGCGGGGGGGCCGGCGATACGCAGTATTTT. As protein: CASSPPASGGAGDTQYF. The full variable domain, completed using reference TRBV18 and TRBJ2-3, is NAGVMQNPRHLVRRRGQEARLRCSPMKGHSHVYWYRQLPEEGLKFMVYLQKENIIDESGMPKERFSAEFPKEGPSILRIQQVVRGDSAAYFCASSPPASGGAGDTQYFGPGTRLTVL.

The chain is built from TRBV4-1 and TRBJ2-2; TRBD2 matches at 7 bases. The CDR3 runs 15 residues. CDR1 is MGHRA and CDR2 is YSYEKL in the germline V gene. V lost 6 bases, J lost 4 bases, and 8 bases stayed unmatched. CDR3 region: CASRETGGSTGELFF. The CDR3, as DNA: TGCGCCAGCAGGGAAACGGGGGGAAGCACCGGGGAGCTGTTTTTT.

This clone is a singleton in its sample. This chain uses TRBV6-1 with TRBJ1-1; 10 bases are a match to TRBD1. This CDR3 spans 14 amino acids. The ends lost 4 bases at V and 6 bases at J; junction bases unmatched: 5. Germline loops: CDR1 MNHNS, CDR2 SASEGT. DNA for the CDR3: TGTGCCAGCAGTGGACAGGGGGCTATGCCTGAAGCTTTCTTT. Translating gives CASSGQGAMPEAFF.

This sequence joins TRBV5-4 and TRBJ2-4; TRBD1 matches at 9 bases. CDR3 length equals 16 residues. Germline CDR1 is SGHNT and CDR2 is YYREEE (reference sequence). After removal of 4 bases from V and 5 bases from J, the junction contained 10 bases not matched to a gene. CDR3 protein: CASSITGTGRENIQYF. DNA for the CDR3: TGTGCCAGCAGCATTACCGGGACAGGGAGAGAAAACATTCAGTACTTC.

The CDR3 coding sequence is TGCGCCAGCAGCCAAGAACCAACATACAGCTCCTACGAGCAGTACTTC. This gives the protein CASSQEPTYSSYEQYF. The chain has TRBV4-3 and TRBJ2-5; D remains ambiguous. The J call may be mistaken, given a closer DNA end match to TRBJ2-7. The CDR3 is 16 residues long. The germline V gene has CDR1 LGHNA and CDR2 YSLEER.

The chain employs TRBV29-1 and TRBJ1-2, with 7 bases that match TRBD1. With 7 bases clipped from V and 0 bases from J, the junction kept 8 bases outside the gene matches. Germline V gene data show CDR1 as SQVTM and CDR2 as ANQGSEA. CDR3 size: 14 residues. CDR3 DNA sequence: TGCAGCGATGGGACAGATCACCCTAACTATGGCTACACCTTC. The encoded protein is CSDGTDHPNYGYTF.